This TCR beta chain was found in a study of blood T cell repertoires in COVID-19. Across the study: Acute and convalescent COVID-19 samples came from the United States, Italy and Spain. T cells, B-cell-depleted T cells, or PBMCs provided the cDNA or gDNA that served as material.

Germline V gene data show CDR1 as SQVTM and CDR2 as ANQGSEA. The CDR3 consists of 16 residues. Between the trimmed V and J ends, which lost 0 bases and 3 bases, there was a span of 17 bases. Original processing methods: Estimated nucleated cell counts came from reference gene primer amplification. Some clones are missing from TCRdb's copy, which holds only in-frame ones; the method was immunoSEQ multiplex PCR. That table is the source of V, J and clone size, and D and trimming were worked out from the DNA. Altogether more than 150,000 clones are present, 80% to 85% being singletons, with the ten largest covering approximately 2.9%.

The gene calls are TRBV29-1 and TRBJ1-1; D remains unclear. This TCR was recovered from a woman in her sixties with acute or convalescent COVID-19. Sequencing was carried out using peripheral blood. CDR3 region: CSVEEEMLWGDTEAFF. The CDR3 DNA is TGCAGCGTTGAAGAAGAGATGTTGTGGGGAGACACTGAAGCTTTCTTT.